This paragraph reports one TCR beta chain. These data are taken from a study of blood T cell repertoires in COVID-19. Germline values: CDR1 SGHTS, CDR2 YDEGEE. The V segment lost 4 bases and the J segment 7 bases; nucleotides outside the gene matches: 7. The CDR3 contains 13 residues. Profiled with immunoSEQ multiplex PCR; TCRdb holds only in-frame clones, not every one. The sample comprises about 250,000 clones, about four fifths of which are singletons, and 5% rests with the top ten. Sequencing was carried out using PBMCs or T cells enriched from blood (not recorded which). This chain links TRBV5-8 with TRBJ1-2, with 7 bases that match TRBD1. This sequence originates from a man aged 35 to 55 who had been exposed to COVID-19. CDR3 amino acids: CASSLDRVFGYTF. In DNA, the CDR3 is TGTGCCAGCAGCCTTGACAGGGTGTTTGGCTACACCTTC.